The 7 T cell receptor beta chains below all came from one sample that was sequenced in a study of blood T cell repertoires in COVID-19. TCRdb's table, derived via immunoSEQ multiplex PCR, lists solely in-frame clones and lacks some. The sample shows almost 250,000 clones, 70% to 90% of them seen only once. Material: PBMCs or T cells enriched from blood (not recorded which). All receptors come from a woman aged 50 to 60 with acute COVID-19.

J is TRBJ1-6 and V is TRBV6-1; no clear D gene. This CDR3 has 12 residues. The germline CDR1 and CDR2 sequences are MNHNS and SASEGT. V was clipped by 0 bases and J by 11 bases, with 5 bases between them. The CDR3 spells CASSEAAAPLHF. The DNA for the CDR3 is TGTGCCAGCAGTGAAGCAGCGGCACCCCTCCACTTT.

This chain links TRBV2 with TRBJ2-1; 10 bases fit TRBD2. Per germline, CDR1 SNHLY and CDR2 FYNNEI. CDR3 size: 16 residues. J lost 4 bases, V lost 6 bases, and 9 bases had no gene match. CDR3 sequence (DNA): TGTGCCAGCAGCCTAGCTCGGACTAGCGGTTACAATGAGCAGTTCTTC. Translating gives CASSLARTSGYNEQFF.

The chain joins TRBV5-1 to TRBJ1-1; TRBD1 agrees at 7 bases. The CDR3 length is 15 residues. With 2 bases clipped from V and 0 bases from J, the junction kept 4 bases outside the gene matches. Germline CDR1 SGHRS, CDR2 YFSETQ. The CDR3 DNA reads as TGCGCCAGCAGCTTCAAGGGGGCGGTGAACACTGAAGCTTTCTTT. It specifies CASSFKGAVNTEAFF.

This chain joins TRBV5-6 and TRBJ1-6, with unresolved D. This CDR3 contains 14 residues. Germline V gene sequence: CDR1 SGHDT, CDR2 YYEEEE. The V end lost 6 bases, the J end lost 7 bases, and 14 bases lay between the germline ends. CDR3 region: CASNEPGFNSPLHF. CDR3 sequence (DNA): TGTGCCAGCAACGAACCGGGATTCAATTCACCCCTCCACTTT. Full variable domain (outside the CDR3, taken from reference TRBV5-6 and TRBJ1-6): DAGVTQSPTHLIKTRGQQVTLRCSPKSGHDTVSWYQQALGQGPQFIFQYYEEEERQRGNFPDRFSGHQFPNYSSELNVNALLLGDSALYLCASNEPGFNSPLHFGNGTRLTVT.

V gene TRBV6-5 combines with J gene TRBJ1-1; 10 positions match TRBD1. Trimming removed 6 bases from V and 4 bases from J; junction bases left unmatched: 5. Germline assignment: CDR1 MNHEY and CDR2 SVGAGI. The CDR3 has 14 amino acids. The CDR3 bases are TGTGCCAGCAGAGACAGGGGGCTTCGCACTGAAGCTTTCTTT. Protein: CASRDRGLRTEAFF.

This sequence joins TRBV14 and TRBJ1-2; D is unresolved. Per germline, CDR1 SGHDN and CDR2 FVKESK. Trimming pared 2 bases from V and 2 bases from J, leaving 6 bases between. The CDR3 loop spans 13 amino acids. CDR3: CASSQSLNYGYTF. The CDR3 region has the DNA TGTGCCAGCAGCCAATCCCTGAACTATGGCTACACCTTC.

J is TRBJ1-2 and V is TRBV5-5, with D maybe TRBD1 (6 bases). The CDR3 runs 13 residues. Germline V lookup: CDR1 SGHKS, CDR2 YYEKEE (reference sequence). Trimming removed 3 bases at V and 8 bases at J, with 14 bases between. The CDR3 loop reads CASSSRQADGYTF. The DNA for the CDR3 is TGTGCCAGCAGCTCTAGACAGGCGGACGGCTACACCTTC.